This T cell receptor beta chain was profiled in a study of T cell clusters in autoimmune cytopenias. The study, taken as a whole, reports: The T cell clusters were defined only in silico, without experimental functional validation.

There are 18 residues in the CDR3. CDR1 MNHEY and CDR2 SVGEGT come from the germline V gene. Remarks on this clonotype: Its antigen remains unknown.

TRB amplification used roughly 250 ng of peripheral blood genomic DNA. TRB rearrangements were amplified by touch-down multiplex PCR with mixed TRB-A/B primers. TCRdb reanalyzed the multiplex PCR reads and collapses them to one entry per CDR3 protein, without DNA. The table lists about 3,500 distinct CDR3 sequences. This chain links TRBV6-2 or TRBV6-3 with TRBJ1-2; the TRBD1 assignment by TCRdb is unverifiable without DNA. The specimen was peripheral blood. This sequence originates from a human donor with an autoimmune cytopenia or autoimmune hepatitis (not recorded which). The CDR3 here is CASSDQGVTGGSAYGYTF.